The 6 T cell receptor beta chains listed next were all sequenced from one sample in a study of graft-versus-host responses after intestinal transplantation. Sequencing used immunoSEQ multiplex PCR; TCRdb keeps in-frame clones, though not all of them. Among 73,000 or so clones listed, nearly 90% were seen once. These receptors' targets are unknown. The sequencing used unstimulated CD8+ T cells sorted from spleen or lymph node cells, collected before transplant. The receptors were gathered from a human donor who was the organ donor for an intestinal transplant.

The gene calls are TRBV9 and TRBJ2-1; the D gene is possibly TRBD1 (7 bases). Germline values: CDR1 SGDLS, CDR2 YYNGEE. Trimming took off 4 bases at V and 3 bases at J, with 23 bases between the two ends. This CDR3 has 18 amino acids. CDR3 amino acids: CASSPLISGGYVYNEQFF. The CDR3, as DNA: TGTGCCAGCAGCCCTCTTATCTCAGGGGGGTATGTCTACAATGAGCAGTTCTTC.

In this sample, this clone turned up a few times. The J gene is TRBJ1-2, the V gene TRBV6-6; the match to TRBD1 covers 7 bases. The V gene's germline CDR1 is MNHNY and CDR2 SVGAGI (reference sequence). The CDR3 runs to 16 residues. The V gene end was trimmed by 2 bases and the J gene end by 2 bases; junction bases not matched to a gene: 8. The CDR3 protein is CASSYTQSGGNYGYTF. The CDR3 DNA reads as TGTGCCAGCAGTTACACCCAGTCAGGGGGAAACTATGGCTACACCTTC.

V and J are TRBV29-1 and TRBJ2-1; a weak D match, TRBD2 (6 bases). Germline-derived CDR1 and CDR2 are SQVTM and ANQGSEA. The CDR3 is made up of 14 amino acids. The V gene lost 1 base and the J gene lost 3 bases, with 10 bases spanning the gap. Here the CDR3 DNA reads TGCAGCGTTGAAGGGCAGGGACTCTACAATGAGCAGTTCTTC. Amino acids: CSVEGQGLYNEQFF.

This rearrangement joins TRBV5-6 to TRBJ1-1, with 8 bases that match TRBD1. The CDR3 extends over 13 amino acids. Trimming at V came to 3 bases and at J to 4 bases, leaving 2 bases not matched to a gene. Germline values: CDR1 SGHDT, CDR2 YYEEEE. CDR3 loop: CASSYRGGTEAFF. The CDR3 DNA reads TGTGCCAGCAGCTACAGGGGGGGCACTGAAGCTTTCTTT.

The chain is built from TRBV6-1 and TRBJ2-7; TRBD1 matches at 7 bases. Per the germline V gene, CDR1 is MNHNS and CDR2 is SASEGT. This CDR3 comprises 10 residues. CDR3 in DNA: TGTGCGACAGGGTTGGGCGAGCAGTACGTC. It is translated as CATGLGEQYV.

This clone has only one observation. CDR3 loop: CASIILQGLNTEAFF. DNA of the CDR3: TGTGCCAGCATCATTCTACAGGGATTGAACACTGAAGCTTTCTTT. This chain uses TRBV2 with TRBJ1-1; maybe TRBD1 (6 bases). The CDR3 extends over 15 amino acids. V was trimmed by 7 bases and J by 0 bases, leaving 15 bases between them. CDR1 and CDR2 from the germline V gene are SNHLY and FYNNEI.